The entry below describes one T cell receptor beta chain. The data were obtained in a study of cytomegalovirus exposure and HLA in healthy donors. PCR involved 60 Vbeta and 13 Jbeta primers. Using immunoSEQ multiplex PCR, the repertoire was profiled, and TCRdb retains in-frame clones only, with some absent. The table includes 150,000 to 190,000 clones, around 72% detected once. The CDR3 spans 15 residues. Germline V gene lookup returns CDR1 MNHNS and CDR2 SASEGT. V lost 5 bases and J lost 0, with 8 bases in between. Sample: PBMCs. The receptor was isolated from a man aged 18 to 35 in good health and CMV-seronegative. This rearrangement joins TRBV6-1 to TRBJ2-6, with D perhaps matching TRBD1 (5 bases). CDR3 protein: CASSPGNSGANVLTF. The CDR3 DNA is TGTGCCAGCAGTCCAGGGAACTCTGGGGCCAACGTCCTGACTTTC.